Listed below are T cell receptor beta chains from one sample, sequenced in a study of T cells in tumors after PD-1 blockade. Here immunoSEQ multiplex PCR was the method, and the copy in TCRdb shows in-frame clones only, minus some. The table records 55,000 to 65,000 clones, around four fifths of them present only once. Sequencing was performed on PBMCs, taken before anti-PD-1 treatment. These receptors all come from a human donor with basal cell carcinoma. Each CDR3 is given with its conserved first and last residue. The order of the fields is V gene, J gene, D gene, clone size, CDR3 DNA, CDR3 protein. A D gene is named only where the DNA matches it firmly. Some rows have no size entry. The others give once, few or many, or a class for an expanded clone.

v_gene: TRBV21-1
j_gene: TRBJ1-4
d_gene: NA
abundance: NA
CDR3nt: TGTGCCAGCAGCAATGGCTACAAACCGGGACCCCAGGATGAAAAACTGTTTTTT
CDR3aa: CASSNGYKPGPQDEKLFF

v_gene: TRBV5-6
j_gene: TRBJ2-7
d_gene: TRBD2
abundance: NA
CDR3nt: TGTGCCAGCAGCCTTAGCGGGGACCCCTACGAGCAGTACTTC
CDR3aa: CASSLSGDPYEQYF

v_gene: TRBV4-1
j_gene: TRBJ1-6
d_gene: NA
abundance: NA
CDR3nt: TGCGCCAGCAGCCGACCGGTAGGGGGGAGGGATTCACCCCTCCACTTT
CDR3aa: CASSRPVGGRDSPLHF

v_gene: TRBV20-1
j_gene: TRBJ2-1
d_gene: NA
abundance: NA
CDR3nt: TGCAGCGTTGAGACTAACAATGAGCAGTTCTTC
CDR3aa: CSVETNNEQFF

v_gene: TRBV5-6
j_gene: TRBJ1-1
d_gene: NA
abundance: NA
CDR3nt: TGTGCCAGCAGCTTGGTGGGGGCGGGGGCGAACACTGAAGCTTTCTTT
CDR3aa: CASSLVGAGANTEAFF

v_gene: TRBV12-5
j_gene: TRBJ2-3
d_gene: NA
abundance: once
CDR3nt: TGTGCTAGTGGAACCCGGGACCCTCGGGTAGATACGCAGTATTTT
CDR3aa: CASGTRDPRVDTQYF

v_gene: TRBV11-2
j_gene: TRBJ2-3
d_gene: TRBD2
abundance: NA
CDR3nt: TGTGCCAGCAGCTTAAGGGGAGTGGCTAGCGGGGGGTTTCATACGCAGTATTTT
CDR3aa: CASSLRGVASGGFHTQYF

v_gene: TRBV11-3
j_gene: TRBJ2-7
d_gene: NA
abundance: NA
CDR3nt: TGTGCCAGCAGCTTAGATTCGAGCGGCCCGGTCTACGAGCAGTACTTC
CDR3aa: CASSLDSSGPVYEQYF

v_gene: TRBV10-2
j_gene: TRBJ1-5
d_gene: NA
abundance: NA
CDR3nt: TGCGCCAGCTGTGCCTCCGGGGGCAATCAGCCCCAGCATTTT
CDR3aa: CASCASGGNQPQHF

v_gene: TRBV7-8
j_gene: TRBJ1-5
d_gene: TRBD1
abundance: NA
CDR3nt: TGTGCCAGCAGCTTAGGGACAGGGGGCCGGCAGCCCCAGCATTTT
CDR3aa: CASSLGTGGRQPQHF

v_gene: TRBV7-2
j_gene: TRBJ2-7
d_gene: NA
abundance: NA
CDR3nt: TGTGCCAGCAGCTTAGACAGCTCCTACGAGCAGTACTTC
CDR3aa: CASSLDSSYEQYF

v_gene: TRBV5-6
j_gene: TRBJ1-5
d_gene: NA
abundance: few
CDR3nt: TGTGCCAGCAGCTTGGGGCCGCCCGAACGATTGTATAGCAATCAGCCCCAGCATTTT
CDR3aa: CASSLGPPERLYSNQPQHF

v_gene: TRBV11-3
j_gene: TRBJ2-6
d_gene: NA
abundance: NA
CDR3nt: TGTGCCAGCAGCTTAGATGGGGGGCGTACCGCTGGGGCCAACGTCCTGACTTTC
CDR3aa: CASSLDGGRTAGANVLTF

v_gene: TRBV5-6
j_gene: TRBJ1-2
d_gene: TRBD1
abundance: once
CDR3nt: TGTGCCAGCAGCTTGGGACAGGGGGGCTACACCTTC
CDR3aa: CASSLGQGGYTF

v_gene: TRBV9
j_gene: TRBJ1-6
d_gene: TRBD1
abundance: NA
CDR3nt: TGTGCCAGCAGTGCCGGGACAGATAATTCACCCCTCCACTTT
CDR3aa: CASSAGTDNSPLHF

v_gene: TRBV15
j_gene: TRBJ2-1
d_gene: NA
abundance: NA
CDR3nt: TGTGCCACCAGCAGAGAGGGAGGGGGGGCCTACAATGAGCAGTTCTTC
CDR3aa: CATSREGGGAYNEQFF

v_gene: TRBV3-1/TRBV3-2
j_gene: TRBJ1-2
d_gene: TRBD1
abundance: NA
CDR3nt: TGTGCCAGCAGCCAAGGACAGGGGTATGGCTACACCTTC
CDR3aa: CASSQGQGYGYTF

v_gene: TRBV18
j_gene: TRBJ2-7
d_gene: NA
abundance: NA
CDR3nt: TGTGCCAGCTCACCACAAGGGATTACGTACGAGCAGTACTTC
CDR3aa: CASSPQGITYEQYF

v_gene: TRBV23-1
j_gene: TRBJ1-6
d_gene: NA
abundance: few
CDR3nt: TGCGCCAGCAGCCCTGACGTCCCGCGGCCCCTCCACTTT
CDR3aa: CASSPDVPRPLHF

v_gene: TRBV3-1/TRBV3-2
j_gene: TRBJ2-2
d_gene: TRBD2
abundance: NA
CDR3nt: TGTGCCAGCAGCACCAGACTAGCTGGTAACACCGGGGAGCTGTTTTTT
CDR3aa: CASSTRLAGNTGELFF

v_gene: TRBV10-1
j_gene: TRBJ1-1
d_gene: NA
abundance: NA
CDR3nt: TGCGCCAGCAGTGACCTGGGGACTGAAGCTTTCTTT
CDR3aa: CASSDLGTEAFF

v_gene: TRBV7-3
j_gene: TRBJ2-1
d_gene: NA
abundance: NA
CDR3nt: TGTGCCAGCAGCTTAAATACAGGTACCAATGAGCAGTTCTTC
CDR3aa: CASSLNTGTNEQFF

v_gene: TRBV29-1
j_gene: TRBJ1-1
d_gene: TRBD1
abundance: NA
CDR3nt: TGCAGCGTCACCCGGGACAGGGGCTCTCTATCTGAAGCTTTCTTT
CDR3aa: CSVTRDRGSLSEAFF

v_gene: TRBV13
j_gene: TRBJ1-3
d_gene: NA
abundance: NA
CDR3nt: TGTGCCAGCAGGCAGGCCGAGGAGCGAAACACCATATATTTT
CDR3aa: CASRQAEERNTIYF

v_gene: TRBV7-8
j_gene: TRBJ2-7
d_gene: NA
abundance: NA
CDR3nt: TGTGCCAGCAGCTTAGAAGGCAGCGCAACCTACGAGCAGTACTTC
CDR3aa: CASSLEGSATYEQYF

v_gene: TRBV21-1
j_gene: TRBJ2-1
d_gene: NA
abundance: NA
CDR3nt: TGTGCCAGCAGTGGGACTGAAACTCCTCGGGGTGAGCAGTTCTTC
CDR3aa: CASSGTETPRGEQFF

v_gene: TRBV6-1
j_gene: TRBJ1-3
d_gene: NA
abundance: NA
CDR3nt: TGTGCCAGCAGTGAATCTGGCAGGACTGGAAACACCATATATTTT
CDR3aa: CASSESGRTGNTIYF

v_gene: TRBV5-4
j_gene: TRBJ1-2
d_gene: NA
abundance: NA
CDR3nt: TGTGCCAGCAGCTTTGCAGGTTTTGGCTATGGCTACACCTTC
CDR3aa: CASSFAGFGYGYTF

v_gene: TRBV3-1/TRBV3-2
j_gene: TRBJ2-3
d_gene: TRBD2
abundance: once
CDR3nt: TGTGCCAGCAGCCAAAGGGGTCTAGCGGACGCAGATACGCAGTATTTT
CDR3aa: CASSQRGLADADTQYF

v_gene: TRBV3-1/TRBV3-2
j_gene: TRBJ1-2
d_gene: NA
abundance: NA
CDR3nt: TGTGCCAGCAGCCAAGATTTGCAGGCTAGGCCTAACTATGGCTACACCTTC
CDR3aa: CASSQDLQARPNYGYTF

v_gene: TRBV7-9
j_gene: TRBJ1-5
d_gene: NA
abundance: NA
CDR3nt: TGTGCCAGCAGCTCAGGACCGGGGGGCAATCAGCCCCAGCATTTT
CDR3aa: CASSSGPGGNQPQHF

v_gene: TRBV28
j_gene: TRBJ2-7
d_gene: NA
abundance: once
CDR3nt: TGTGCCAGCAGTTTCCACGACAGTTACGAGCAGTACTTC
CDR3aa: CASSFHDSYEQYF

v_gene: TRBV7-9
j_gene: TRBJ2-2
d_gene: NA
abundance: NA
CDR3nt: TGTGCCAGCAGCTTCGCACAGAACACCGGGGAGCTGTTTTTT
CDR3aa: CASSFAQNTGELFF

v_gene: TRBV9
j_gene: TRBJ2-7
d_gene: TRBD2
abundance: few
CDR3nt: TGTGCCAGCAGTGGGGGGGGATACGAGCAGTACTTC
CDR3aa: CASSGGGYEQYF

v_gene: TRBV6-6
j_gene: TRBJ2-2
d_gene: NA
abundance: NA
CDR3nt: TGTGCCAGCAGAACCTCCACAGGAACCGGGGAGCTGTTTTTT
CDR3aa: CASRTSTGTGELFF

v_gene: TRBV3-1/TRBV3-2
j_gene: TRBJ2-5
d_gene: NA
abundance: NA
CDR3nt: TGTGCCAGCAGCCAAGGGACCCAGTACTTC
CDR3aa: CASSQGTQYF

v_gene: TRBV6-5
j_gene: TRBJ2-2
d_gene: NA
abundance: NA
CDR3nt: TGTGCCAGCATTCCCTTTGGGACCGCCGGGGAGCTGTTTTTT
CDR3aa: CASIPFGTAGELFF

v_gene: TRBV29-1
j_gene: TRBJ1-2
d_gene: TRBD1
abundance: NA
CDR3nt: TGCAGCGTCCTGACAGGGTTTAATGGCTACACCTTC
CDR3aa: CSVLTGFNGYTF

v_gene: TRBV3-1/TRBV3-2
j_gene: TRBJ1-4
d_gene: NA
abundance: NA
CDR3nt: TGTGCCAGCAGCCAACCCAGTCAAGGTGAAAAACTGTTTTTT
CDR3aa: CASSQPSQGEKLFF

v_gene: TRBV6-5
j_gene: TRBJ1-3
d_gene: TRBD1
abundance: NA
CDR3nt: TGTGCCAGCAGTTTACGGGACAGCTCTGGAAACACCATATATTTT
CDR3aa: CASSLRDSSGNTIYF

v_gene: TRBV6-6
j_gene: TRBJ1-6
d_gene: NA
abundance: NA
CDR3nt: TGTGCCACGGTGGGGACATCCTCCAATTCACCCCTCCACTTT
CDR3aa: CATVGTSSNSPLHF

v_gene: TRBV25-1
j_gene: TRBJ2-5
d_gene: NA
abundance: NA
CDR3nt: TGTGCCAGCAGTGAAGCCTTACTTGGAGGTAGCTCAGAGACCCAGTACTTC
CDR3aa: CASSEALLGGSSETQYF

v_gene: TRBV5-1
j_gene: TRBJ1-1
d_gene: NA
abundance: NA
CDR3nt: TGCGCCAGCAGCTTGGAGGGGGTCATGAACACTGAAGCTTTCTTT
CDR3aa: CASSLEGVMNTEAFF

v_gene: TRBV7-9
j_gene: TRBJ2-7
d_gene: NA
abundance: NA
CDR3nt: TGTGCCAGCAGCTTAGGGCAGGGGCTACTCTACGAGCAGTACTTC
CDR3aa: CASSLGQGLLYEQYF

v_gene: TRBV5-8
j_gene: TRBJ1-5
d_gene: NA
abundance: NA
CDR3nt: TGTGCCAGCAGCTTGGGGACGGTTAGCAATCAGCCCCAGCATTTT
CDR3aa: CASSLGTVSNQPQHF

v_gene: TRBV5-8
j_gene: TRBJ2-2
d_gene: NA
abundance: NA
CDR3nt: TGTGCCAGCAGCTTGACCGGGGGCCCCACCGGGGAGCTGTTTTTT
CDR3aa: CASSLTGGPTGELFF

v_gene: TRBV9
j_gene: TRBJ2-3
d_gene: TRBD2
abundance: NA
CDR3nt: TGTGCCAGCAGCGCTAGCGGACGAGCAGATACGCAGTATTTT
CDR3aa: CASSASGRADTQYF

v_gene: TRBV5-1
j_gene: TRBJ2-5
d_gene: TRBD2
abundance: NA
CDR3nt: TGCGCCAGCAGCTTGGTCGCTAGCGGGGGCAGGGAGACCCAGTACTTC
CDR3aa: CASSLVASGGRETQYF

v_gene: TRBV5-1
j_gene: TRBJ1-1
d_gene: NA
abundance: NA
CDR3nt: TGCGCCAGCAGCTTGGGGCAGATCCTGAACACTGAAGCTTTCTTT
CDR3aa: CASSLGQILNTEAFF

v_gene: TRBV4-2
j_gene: TRBJ1-2
d_gene: NA
abundance: once
CDR3nt: TGTGCCAGCAGCCAACCGACAGCTAACTATGGCTACACCTTC
CDR3aa: CASSQPTANYGYTF

v_gene: TRBV5-4
j_gene: TRBJ1-6
d_gene: NA
abundance: NA
CDR3nt: TGTGCCAGCAGTTTTACCCAGGGTAAAAATTCACCCCTCCACTTT
CDR3aa: CASSFTQGKNSPLHF

v_gene: TRBV7-6
j_gene: TRBJ2-7
d_gene: NA
abundance: NA
CDR3nt: TGTGCCAGCAGCTTGAACAGGGGACTCGCCTACGAGCAGTACTTC
CDR3aa: CASSLNRGLAYEQYF

v_gene: TRBV19
j_gene: TRBJ1-5
d_gene: NA
abundance: NA
CDR3nt: TGTGCCAGTATCCCATTTGCGAAGGGCAATCAGCCCCAGCATTTT
CDR3aa: CASIPFAKGNQPQHF

v_gene: TRBV5-8
j_gene: TRBJ2-7
d_gene: NA
abundance: NA
CDR3nt: TGTGCCAGCAGCCTTGGGAGCAGGGCCCAGCGTCTATACGAGCAGTACTTC
CDR3aa: CASSLGSRAQRLYEQYF

v_gene: TRBV5-8
j_gene: TRBJ1-5
d_gene: NA
abundance: few
CDR3nt: TGTGCCAGCAGCTTTGGGGGCAATCAGCCCCAGCATTTT
CDR3aa: CASSFGGNQPQHF

v_gene: TRBV5-1
j_gene: TRBJ1-6
d_gene: NA
abundance: NA
CDR3nt: TGCGCCAGCAGCTTTAGGTTGGGCGCTTCACCCCTCCACTTT
CDR3aa: CASSFRLGASPLHF

v_gene: TRBV6-1
j_gene: TRBJ1-4
d_gene: TRBD1
abundance: once
CDR3nt: TGTGCCAGCAACGACTTGGACAGGGACGGAGAAAAACTGTTTTTT
CDR3aa: CASNDLDRDGEKLFF

v_gene: TRBV29-1
j_gene: TRBJ2-7
d_gene: TRBD1
abundance: NA
CDR3nt: TGCAGCGTTAGACAGGGGGCCCACGAGCAGTACTTC
CDR3aa: CSVRQGAHEQYF

v_gene: TRBV6-4
j_gene: TRBJ1-1
d_gene: NA
abundance: once
CDR3nt: TGTGCCAGCAGTGTTAACCACTACATGAACACTGAAGCTTTCTTT
CDR3aa: CASSVNHYMNTEAFF